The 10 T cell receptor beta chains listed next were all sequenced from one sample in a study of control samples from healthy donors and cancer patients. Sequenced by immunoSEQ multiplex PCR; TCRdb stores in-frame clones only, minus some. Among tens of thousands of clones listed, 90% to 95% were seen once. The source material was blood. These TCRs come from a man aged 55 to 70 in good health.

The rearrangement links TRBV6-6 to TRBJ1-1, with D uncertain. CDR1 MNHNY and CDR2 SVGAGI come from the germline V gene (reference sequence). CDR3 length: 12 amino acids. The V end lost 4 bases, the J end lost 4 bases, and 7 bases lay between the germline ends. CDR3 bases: TGTGCCAGCAGTTCGGGCGGCACTGAAGCTTTCTTT. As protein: CASSSGGTEAFF.

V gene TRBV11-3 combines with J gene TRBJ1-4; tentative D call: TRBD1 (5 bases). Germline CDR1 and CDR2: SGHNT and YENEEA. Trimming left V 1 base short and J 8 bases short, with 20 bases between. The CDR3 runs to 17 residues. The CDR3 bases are TGTGCCAGCAGCTTAGGCTACCCCGGGACGTCTGGGGAAAAACTGTTTTTT. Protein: CASSLGYPGTSGEKLFF. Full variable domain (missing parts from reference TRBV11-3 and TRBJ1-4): EAGVVQSPRYKIIEKKQPVAFWCNPISGHNTLYWYLQNLGQGPELLIRYENEEAVDDSQLPKDRFSAERLKGVDSTLKIQPAELGDSAVYLCASSLGYPGTSGEKLFFGSGTQLSVL.

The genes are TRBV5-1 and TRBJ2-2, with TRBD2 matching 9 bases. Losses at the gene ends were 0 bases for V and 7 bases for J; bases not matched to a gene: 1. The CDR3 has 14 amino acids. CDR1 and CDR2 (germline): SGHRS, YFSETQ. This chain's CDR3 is CASSLGLAVGELFF. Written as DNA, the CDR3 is TGCGCCAGCAGCTTGGGACTAGCGGTCGGGGAGCTGTTTTTT.

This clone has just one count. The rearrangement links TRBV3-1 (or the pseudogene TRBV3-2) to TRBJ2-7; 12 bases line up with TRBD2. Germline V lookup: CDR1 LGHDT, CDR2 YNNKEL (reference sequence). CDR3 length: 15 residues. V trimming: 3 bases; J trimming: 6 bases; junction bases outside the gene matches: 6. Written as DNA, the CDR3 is TGTGCCAGCAGCCAGGGGCCACTAGCGGGAGGCGAGCAGTACTTC. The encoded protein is CASSQGPLAGGEQYF.

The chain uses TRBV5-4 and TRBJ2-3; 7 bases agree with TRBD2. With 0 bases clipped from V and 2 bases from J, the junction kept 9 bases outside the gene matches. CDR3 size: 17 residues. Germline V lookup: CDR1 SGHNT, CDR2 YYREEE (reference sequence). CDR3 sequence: CASSLGAGEAHTDTQYF. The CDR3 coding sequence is TGTGCCAGCAGCTTGGGGGCGGGAGAGGCACACACAGATACGCAGTATTTT.

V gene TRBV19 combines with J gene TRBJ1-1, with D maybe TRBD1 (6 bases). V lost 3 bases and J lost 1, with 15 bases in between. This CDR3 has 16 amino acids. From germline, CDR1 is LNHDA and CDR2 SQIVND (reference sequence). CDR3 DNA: TGTGCCAGTAGTATGGAGGGGGGTTATCCGAACACTGAAGCTTTCTTT. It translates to CASSMEGGYPNTEAFF.

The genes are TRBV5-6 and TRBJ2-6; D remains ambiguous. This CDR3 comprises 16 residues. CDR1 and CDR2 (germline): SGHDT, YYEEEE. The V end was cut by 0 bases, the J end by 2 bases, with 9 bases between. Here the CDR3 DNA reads TGTGCCAGCAGCTTGGAGAGGTTGCCTGGGGCCAACGTCCTGACTTTC. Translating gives CASSLERLPGANVLTF.

The CDR3 sequence: CAIRANGLEQYF. CDR3 nucleotide sequence: TGTGCCATCAGGGCCAATGGGCTCGAGCAGTACTTC. The chain combines TRBV10-3 with TRBJ2-7; D remains ambiguous. Germline assignment: CDR1 ENHRY and CDR2 SYGVKD. Trimming pared 6 bases from V and 6 bases from J, leaving 12 bases between. The CDR3 runs to 12 residues.

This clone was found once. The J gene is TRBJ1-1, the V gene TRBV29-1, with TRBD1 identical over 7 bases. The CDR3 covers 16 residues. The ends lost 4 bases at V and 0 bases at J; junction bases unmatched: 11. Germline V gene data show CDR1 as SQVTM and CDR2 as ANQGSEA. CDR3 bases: TGCAGCGTTGCCGGGACAGACGGAATCATGAACACTGAAGCTTTCTTT. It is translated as CSVAGTDGIMNTEAFF.

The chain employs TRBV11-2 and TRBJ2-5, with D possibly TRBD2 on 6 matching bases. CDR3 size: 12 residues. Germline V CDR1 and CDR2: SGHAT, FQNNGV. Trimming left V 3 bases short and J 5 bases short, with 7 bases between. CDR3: CASSLGLETQYF. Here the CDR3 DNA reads TGTGCCAGCAGCTTGGGACTTGAGACCCAGTACTTC.